This entry lists 30 T cell receptor beta chains sequenced from one sample in a study of OX40 agonist ivuxolimab in advanced cancers. TCRdb's copy holds only in-frame clones and misses some; the assay was immunoSEQ multiplex PCR. The table records roughly 59,000 clones, around 82% of them present only once. Source: CD4+ or CD8+ T cells sorted from blood, taken in a trial of the OX40 agonist ivuxolimab. The receptors stem from an adult with an advanced solid tumor such as melanoma, head and neck, liver or kidney cancer.

This clone came up once. Here the CDR3 DNA reads TGTGCCAGCAGCCAAGATCCCAGGGTGGGTACCGGGGAGCTGTTTTTT. This sequence encodes CASSQDPRVGTGELFF. The chain is built from TRBV4-2 and TRBJ2-2; possibly TRBD1 for D (5 bases). Germline loops: CDR1 LGHNA, CDR2 YNFKEQ. This CDR3 spans 16 amino acids. Trimming shortened V by 0 bases and J by 5 bases, and 13 bases separated the two germline ends.

V usage is TRBV6-1 and J usage is TRBJ1-2, with D uncertain. This CDR3 comprises 12 residues. V lost 4 bases, J lost 7 bases, and 10 bases lay in between. Germline lookup yields CDR1 MNHNS and CDR2 SASEGT. CDR3 DNA sequence: TGTGCCAGCAGTGGGACGGGTTTTGGCTACACCTTC. Amino acids: CASSGTGFGYTF.

The chain recombines TRBV5-1 with TRBJ2-7; D may be TRBD1 or TRBD2 (5 bases each). Between the trimmed V and J ends, which lost 4 bases and 2 bases, there was a span of 10 bases. The length of the CDR3 is 13 residues. Germline V gene lookup returns CDR1 SGHRS and CDR2 YFSETQ. The CDR3 DNA follows: TGCGCCAGCAGCCACGGGGCCCCCTACGAGCAGTACTTC. Translated: CASSHGAPYEQYF.

The chain carries TRBV7-7 and TRBJ2-5; a possible D gene is TRBD2 (6 bases). Germline V gene data show CDR1 as SSHAT and CDR2 as FNYEAQ (reference sequence). Trimming pared 5 bases from V and 1 base from J, leaving 14 bases between. The length of the CDR3 is 15 residues. The CDR3 region is CASSPLRGGQETQYF. DNA of the CDR3: TGTGCCAGCAGCCCATTGCGGGGCGGCCAAGAGACCCAGTACTTC.

The chain employs TRBV4-1 and TRBJ2-7; 12 bases align to TRBD1. This CDR3 is built from 17 residues. Germline assignment: CDR1 MGHRA and CDR2 YSYEKL. Trimming took 4 bases from V and 0 from J; bases not matched to a gene: 7. As DNA, the CDR3 is TGCGCCAGCAGCCCGGGACAGGGGGCACCTATCTCCTACGAGCAGTACTTC. Translated, it gives CASSPGQGAPISYEQYF.

V and J are TRBV6-1 and TRBJ1-3; a possible D gene is TRBD1 (6 bases). Trimming removed 4 bases from V and 2 bases from J, with 12 bases in between. The CDR3 runs to 15 residues. Per the germline V gene, CDR1 is MNHNS and CDR2 is SASEGT. CDR3 coding DNA: TGTGCCAGCAGTGCTTCGACAGGTACTGGAAACACCATATATTTT. Protein product: CASSASTGTGNTIYF.

The V and J genes are TRBV6-5 and TRBJ2-7, with D perhaps matching TRBD2 (5 bases). Germline CDR1 is MNHEY and CDR2 is SVGAGI. The CDR3 contains 12 residues. Trimming stripped 5 bases from V and 2 bases from J, with 7 bases between. The CDR3 DNA follows: TGTGCCAGCAGTACGGGAACCTACGAGCAGTACTTC. This encodes CASSTGTYEQYF.

The chain employs TRBV10-1 and TRBJ2-7, with D perhaps TRBD1 (5 bases). V was clipped by 4 bases and J by 3 bases, with 7 bases between them. The CDR3 is 12 amino acids. CDR1 and CDR2 (germline): WNHNN, SYGVQD (reference sequence). The CDR3 DNA is TGCGCCAGCAGTGGGACACTCTACGAGCAGTACTTC. Protein: CASSGTLYEQYF.

This clone has more than one count but fewer than ten. V is TRBV2 and J is TRBJ1-1, with TRBD1 matching over 7 bases. There are 13 residues in the CDR3. Germline trimming cut 4 bases from V and 5 bases from J; bases unmatched to any gene: 4. The germline gives CDR1 SNHLY, CDR2 FYNNEI. The CDR3 sequence: CASSGQGLTEAFF. The CDR3, as DNA: TGTGCCAGCAGTGGACAGGGATTGACTGAAGCTTTCTTT.

The chain employs TRBV6-5 and TRBJ1-6; no reliable D call. This CDR3 spans 14 amino acids. V lost 10 bases and J 7 bases, leaving 17 bases between the germline ends. Germline V gene data show CDR1 as MNHEY and CDR2 as SVGAGI. The CDR3 DNA is TGTGCCACCCGATTCACGGTGCAAAATTCACCCCTCCACTTT. This gives the protein CATRFTVQNSPLHF.

The rearrangement uses TRBV7-2 and TRBJ2-7, with 8 bases identical to TRBD1. The V gene end was trimmed by 1 base and the J gene end by 9 bases; junction bases not matched to a gene: 14. This CDR3 comprises 16 residues. Germline V gene data show CDR1 as SGHTA and CDR2 as FQGNSA. CDR3 protein: CASSLVGTGQGLTQYF. The CDR3 nucleotides are TGTGCCAGCAGCTTAGTCGGTACAGGACAGGGTCTCACGCAGTACTTC. The full variable domain, with the rest looked up from reference TRBV7-2 and TRBJ2-7, is GAGVSQSPSNKVTEKGKDVELRCDPISGHTALYWYRQSLGQGLEFLIYFQGNSAPDKSGLPSDRFSAERTGGSVSTLTIQRTQQEDSAVYLCASSLVGTGQGLTQYFGPGTRLTVT.

The chain has TRBV7-2 and TRBJ2-5; 8 nucleotides match TRBD2. The end of the DNA aligns better with TRBJ2-7, so the J call may be wrong. Germline CDR1 SGHTA, CDR2 FQGNSA. CDR3 length: 15 amino acids. Here the CDR3 DNA reads TGTGCCAGCAGCTTAGCGGGGCGGGGGGTCGCCGAGCAGTACTTC. As protein: CASSLAGRGVAEQYF.

The chain couples TRBV25-1 to TRBJ1-5; D gene ambiguous. Germline V gene lookup returns CDR1 MGHDK and CDR2 SYGVNS. The CDR3 consists of 14 residues. Trimming shortened V by 5 bases and J by 3 bases, and 11 bases separated the two germline ends. CDR3 sequence reads: CASSQTGNNQPQHF. The CDR3 nucleotides are TGTGCCAGCAGTCAAACTGGGAACAATCAGCCCCAGCATTTT.

The V and J genes are TRBV5-5 and TRBJ2-5; 8 bases match TRBD1. CDR3 length: 18 amino acids. The V gene end was trimmed by 4 bases and the J gene end by 2 bases; junction bases not matched to a gene: 16. Germline values: CDR1 SGHKS, CDR2 YYEKEE (reference sequence). The CDR3 spells CASSRLSIPGQGQETQYF. In nucleotides, the CDR3 is TGTGCCAGCAGCCGGTTATCCATTCCTGGACAGGGACAAGAGACCCAGTACTTC.

This chain connects TRBV19 to TRBJ2-1; D might be TRBD2 (5 bases). V shed 0 bases and J shed 9 bases, with 9 bases lying between them. This CDR3 has 13 amino acids. Germline CDR1 is LNHDA and CDR2 is SQIVND (reference sequence). The CDR3 sequence: CASSIDGGGEQFF. DNA for the CDR3: TGTGCCAGTAGTATAGATGGAGGTGGTGAGCAGTTCTTC.

This clone was counted a few times. The chain is built from TRBV14 and TRBJ1-1; D is possibly TRBD1 (6 bases). Trimming left V 9 bases short and J 2 bases short, with 16 bases between. Germline V lookup: CDR1 SGHDN, CDR2 FVKESK. The CDR3 runs 14 residues. CDR3 sequence (DNA): TGTGCCAGTAAAGCCGGGACAATCAACACTGAAGCTTTCTTT. The encoded protein is CASKAGTINTEAFF.

This clone was detected many times. V and J are TRBV5-5 and TRBJ2-7; no firm D call. Trimming cost V 0 bases and J 0 bases, with 7 bases left between them. This CDR3 spans 14 amino acids. The germline V gene has CDR1 SGHKS and CDR2 YYEKEE (reference sequence). The CDR3 loop is CASSLVFVSYEQYF. CDR3 DNA sequence: TGTGCCAGCAGCTTGGTTTTTGTCTCCTACGAGCAGTACTTC. The whole variable domain, filled in from reference TRBV5-5 and TRBJ2-7, reads DAGVTQSPTHLIKTRGQQVTLRCSPISGHKSVSWYQQVLGQGPQFIFQYYEKEERGRGNFPDRFSARQFPNYSSELNVNALLLGDSALYLCASSLVFVSYEQYFGPGTRLTVT.

Comments on this clone: Additional DNA sequences in this sample encode the identical CDR3. Here the CDR3 reads CALGGEKLFF. The CDR3 bases are TGTGCTTTGGGGGGCGAAAAACTGTTTTTT. V and J are TRBV30 and TRBJ1-4; tentative D call: TRBD1 (6 bases). Per the germline V gene, CDR1 is GTSNPN and CDR2 is SVGIG (reference sequence). The CDR3 has 10 residues.

A single count supports this clone. The genes are TRBV4-3 and TRBJ2-7, with D unclear. The germline V gene has CDR1 LGHNA and CDR2 YSLEER. V gave up 1 base and J gave up 2 bases, with 12 bases separating them. The CDR3 is 15 residues long. For the CDR3, the DNA is TGCGCCAGCAGCCAAGGCATAATTGGCACCTACGAGCAGTACTTC. Its protein product is CASSQGIIGTYEQYF.

The chain recombines TRBV5-1 with TRBJ2-3; 12 nucleotides match TRBD2. This CDR3 is 16 amino acids long. CDR1 and CDR2 (germline): SGHRS, YFSETQ. Losses at the gene ends were 4 bases for V and 2 bases for J; bases not matched to a gene: 5. This CDR3 reads CASSPGLAGHTDTQYF. CDR3 coding DNA: TGCGCCAGCAGCCCCGGACTAGCGGGGCACACAGATACGCAGTATTTT.

The chain carries TRBV5-4 and TRBJ1-5, with 7 bases aligning to TRBD1. This CDR3 spans 15 amino acids. Germline CDR1 and CDR2: SGHNT and YYREEE (reference sequence). J was trimmed by 7 bases and V by 0 bases; bases with no gene match: 7. The CDR3 here is CASSLGAGGEQPQHF. The CDR3 bases are TGTGCCAGCAGCTTGGGGGCAGGGGGAGAACAGCCCCAGCATTTT.

The chain is built from TRBV19 and TRBJ1-2; D ambiguous. With 8 bases removed from V and 4 bases from J, the gap between germline ends came to 17 bases. The CDR3 extends over 14 amino acids. Germline-derived CDR1 and CDR2 are LNHDA and SQIVND (reference sequence). CDR3 DNA sequence: TGTGCCAGTCAAAAGGTCCCAGCAACCTATGGCTACACCTTC. This sequence encodes CASQKVPATYGYTF.

V and J are TRBV7-8 and TRBJ1-5; D is uncertain. Germline CDR1 SGHVS, CDR2 FQNEAQ. The CDR3 runs to 13 residues. The V end was cut by 4 bases, the J end by 5 bases, with 9 bases between. The CDR3 coding sequence is TGTGCCAGCAGCTCACGGTTGGATCAGCCCCAGCATTTT. This encodes CASSSRLDQPQHF.

In this sample, this clone turned up once. The rearrangement links TRBV7-2 to TRBJ1-3, with 10 bases lining up with TRBD1. Germline assignment: CDR1 SGHTA and CDR2 FQGNSA. V shed 5 bases and J 9 bases; nucleotides not matched to a gene: 10. This CDR3 has 15 residues. CDR3 sequence reads: CASSRPAGTGATIYF. The CDR3 DNA reads as TGTGCCAGCAGCCGGCCGGCGGGGACAGGGGCCACCATATATTTT.

This clone was seen once. The V gene is TRBV5-6, the J gene TRBJ2-1, with D unresolved. Trimming shortened V by 4 bases and J by 9 bases, and 14 bases separated the two germline ends. Germline CDR1 and CDR2: SGHDT and YYEEEE. This CDR3 spans 13 amino acids. In DNA form, the CDR3 reads TGTGCCAGCAGCGGACGTGGAGCCTTTGAGCAGTTCTTC. Translated: CASSGRGAFEQFF.

The chain couples TRBV2 to TRBJ2-5; a possible D gene is TRBD2 (6 bases). The CDR3 length is 15 residues. Trimming removed 5 bases from V and 1 base from J, with 14 bases in between. Germline CDR1 and CDR2: SNHLY and FYNNEI. For the CDR3, the DNA is TGTGCCAGCAGTATGGCGGGGAAGAGCCAAGAGACCCAGTACTTC. It is translated as CASSMAGKSQETQYF. Complete variable domain (other parts from reference TRBV2 and TRBJ2-5): EPEVTQTPSHQVTQMGQEVILRCVPISNHLYFYWYRQILGQKVEFLVSFYNNEISEKSEIFDDQFSVERPDGSNFTLKIRSTKLEDSAMYFCASSMAGKSQETQYFGPGTRLLVL.

This chain connects TRBV2 to TRBJ1-4; the match to TRBD1 covers 7 bases. J was trimmed by 7 bases and V by 3 bases; bases with no gene match: 8. The germline V gene encodes CDR1 SNHLY and CDR2 FYNNEI. This CDR3 contains 15 residues. CDR3 in amino acids: CASSDPGGNGEKLFF. In nucleotides, the CDR3 is TGTGCCAGCAGTGACCCAGGGGGGAACGGTGAAAAACTGTTTTTT.

In this sample, this clone turned up once. This chain uses TRBV5-8 with TRBJ2-2; 11 nucleotides line up with TRBD2. CDR3 size: 17 residues. J lost 0 bases, V lost 4 bases, and 5 bases had no gene match. The germline gives CDR1 SGHTS, CDR2 YDEGEE. In DNA, the CDR3 is TGTGCCAGCAGCCAAGATAGCGGGGGGGCGAACACCGGGGAGCTGTTTTTT. Its protein product is CASSQDSGGANTGELFF.

The V call is TRBV6-6, the J call TRBJ2-7; 9 bases map to TRBD1. This CDR3 comprises 14 residues. V dropped 5 bases and J dropped 3; count of bases not matched to a gene: 5. Germline V gene data show CDR1 as MNHNY and CDR2 as SVGAGI (reference sequence). This chain's CDR3 is CASSKNRGLYEQYF. The DNA for the CDR3 is TGTGCCAGCAGTAAGAACAGGGGGCTCTACGAGCAGTACTTC.

This chain joins TRBV4-2 and TRBJ2-1, with D uncertain. V was pared by 1 base and J by 8 bases, with 21 bases between. The germline CDR1 and CDR2 sequences are LGHNA and YNFKEQ. This CDR3 is built from 17 residues. The CDR3 loop reads CASSQAYAAKKWDEQFF. For the CDR3, the DNA is TGTGCCAGCAGCCAAGCCTATGCCGCGAAGAAATGGGATGAGCAGTTCTTC.